Following are 23 T cell receptor beta chains from one sample sequenced in a study of shared clonotypes between healthy human individuals. The protocol was immunoSEQ multiplex PCR, while the TCRdb copy is restricted to in-frame clones and leaves out a portion. The sample carries 2 million to 2.5 million clones, roughly 95% recorded once. Sequenced: naive CD4+ T cells sorted from blood. The sample's subset: CD45RA+ positively selected. The receptors were gathered from a man aged 18 to 29 in good health.

The V gene is TRBV5-6, the J gene TRBJ2-5; the match to TRBD2 covers 11 bases. After removal of 0 bases from V and 9 bases from J, the junction contained 16 bases not matched to a gene. Germline V lookup: CDR1 SGHDT, CDR2 YYEEEE. The CDR3 length is 18 residues. The CDR3 region has the DNA TGTGCCAGCAGCTTGGTGGCTAGCGGGGGGAACTGGGAAGATGCCCAGTACTTC. Translation gives CASSLVASGGNWEDAQYF.

CDR3 DNA sequence: TGTGCCAGCAGCTACGGGGAGAATTCACCCCTCCACTTT. Translating gives CASSYGENSPLHF. The gene calls are TRBV5-6 and TRBJ1-6; D not certain. Trimming took 3 bases from V and 7 from J, leaving 8 bases between them. Looked up from germline, CDR1 is SGHDT and CDR2 is YYEEEE. CDR3 length: 13 residues.

The V and J genes are TRBV5-1 and TRBJ2-7; TRBD2 aligns across 8 bases. Looked up from germline, CDR1 is SGHRS and CDR2 is YFSETQ. There are 17 residues in the CDR3. V shed 1 base and J 3 bases; nucleotides not matched to a gene: 12. The CDR3 loop is CASSLYRGTSGGYEQYF. DNA for the CDR3: TGCGCCAGCAGCTTGTATAGGGGGACTAGTGGTGGCTACGAGCAGTACTTC.

V is TRBV7-2 and J is TRBJ2-3; maybe TRBD2 (5 bases). V was cut by 0 bases and J by 7 bases, with 17 bases left in between. The CDR3 is made up of 16 amino acids. Germline V gives CDR1 SGHTA, CDR2 FQGNSA. The CDR3 coding sequence is TGTGCCAGCAGCTTAGCGCTAATGGGTCTGACTAATACGCAGTATTTT. It translates to CASSLALMGLTNTQYF.

V gene TRBV7-9 combines with J gene TRBJ1-6, with 8 bases lining up with TRBD1. CDR1 is SEHNR, CDR2 FQNEAQ, per germline (reference sequence). The junction had 4 bases not matched to a gene; V was cut back by 5 bases and J by 7 bases. The CDR3 covers 14 residues. CDR3 amino acids: CASSGTGPNSPLHF. The CDR3 DNA reads TGTGCCAGCAGCGGGACAGGACCAAATTCACCCCTCCACTTT.

The V gene is TRBV6-5, the J gene TRBJ2-3; the D call may be TRBD1 or TRBD2 (6 bases each). Germline V gene lookup returns CDR1 MNHEY and CDR2 SVGAGI. The length of the CDR3 is 13 residues. Trimming pared 3 bases from V and 14 bases from J, leaving 18 bases between. The CDR3 here is CASSYTSRGPWYF. For the CDR3, the DNA is TGTGCCAGCAGTTATACAAGTCGGGGGCCGTGGTATTTT.

V is TRBV30 and J is TRBJ1-1; 7 bases map to TRBD1. The V and J ends lost 5 bases and 2 bases, in that order; junction bases with no gene match: 5. This CDR3 has 13 residues. The germline V gene encodes CDR1 GTSNPN and CDR2 SVGIG (reference sequence). CDR3 sequence reads: CAWDRDRNTEAFF. DNA of the CDR3: TGTGCCTGGGACCGGGACAGAAACACTGAAGCTTTCTTT. Drawing the rest from reference TRBV30 and TRBJ1-1, the complete variable domain is SQTIHQWPATLVQPVGSPLSLECTVEGTSNPNLYWYRQAAGRGLQLLFYSVGIGQISSEVPQNLSASRPQDRQFILSSKKLLLSDSGFYLCAWDRDRNTEAFFGQGTRLTVV.

The rearrangement links TRBV9 to TRBJ1-2; D might be TRBD1 (6 bases). Looked up from germline, CDR1 is SGDLS and CDR2 is YYNGEE. CDR3 size: 14 residues. Trimming stripped 2 bases from V and 4 bases from J, with 12 bases between. CDR3 DNA sequence: TGTGCCAGCAGCGTCGCAGGGGAGGGCTATGGCTACACCTTC. As protein: CASSVAGEGYGYTF.

The genes are TRBV5-4 and TRBJ2-3; the D gene is possibly TRBD2 (7 bases). V was clipped by 4 bases and J by 5 bases, with 23 bases between them. Germline CDR1 is SGHNT and CDR2 is YYREEE (reference sequence). The CDR3 is made up of 17 amino acids. For the CDR3, the DNA is TGTGCCAGCAGCCGGGGGGCTAGCGACTTGAGGGGAGATACGCAGTATTTT. It codes for CASSRGASDLRGDTQYF.

The chain uses TRBV5-1 and TRBJ1-4, with TRBD1 matching 9 bases. The germline V gene encodes CDR1 SGHRS and CDR2 YFSETQ. The CDR3 runs 14 residues. The V gene end was trimmed by 4 bases and the J gene end by 4 bases; junction bases not matched to a gene: 2. Written as DNA, the CDR3 is TGCGCCAGCAGCATGGACAGGGGTAATGAAAAACTGTTTTTT. Amino acid sequence: CASSMDRGNEKLFF. Together with reference TRBV5-1 and TRBJ1-4, the CDR3 gives the full variable domain: KAGVTQTPRYLIKTRGQQVTLSCSPISGHRSVSWYQQTPGQGLQFLFEYFSETQRNKGNFPGRFSGRQFSNSRSEMNVSTLELGDSALYLCASSMDRGNEKLFFGSGTQLSVL.

The gene calls are TRBV6-1 and TRBJ1-3, with TRBD1 as a possible D gene (5 bases). V lost 3 bases and J lost 2, with 14 bases in between. CDR1 is MNHNS and CDR2 is SASEGT in the germline V gene. CDR3 length equals 16 residues. CDR3 loop: CASSDSGTLAGNTIYF. Written as DNA, the CDR3 is TGTGCCAGCAGTGACAGCGGGACTCTTGCTGGAAACACCATATATTTT.

The rearrangement joins TRBV19 to TRBJ2-7; D is ambiguous. V lost 4 bases and J lost 0, with 7 bases in between. The CDR3 runs 13 residues. Germline V gene data show CDR1 as LNHDA and CDR2 as SQIVND (reference sequence). The CDR3 coding sequence is TGTGCCAGTAGTACGGCCATCTCCTACGAGCAGTACTTC. This sequence encodes CASSTAISYEQYF. The full variable domain, with the rest looked up from reference TRBV19 and TRBJ2-7, is DGGITQSPKYLFRKEGQNVTLSCEQNLNHDAMYWYRQDPGQGLRLIYYSQIVNDFQKGDIAEGYSVSREKKESFPLTVTSAQKNPTAFYLCASSTAISYEQYFGPGTRLTVT.

V gene TRBV6-5 combines with J gene TRBJ2-5; 12 bases are a match to TRBD2. The trim removed 8 bases at V and 7 bases at J, leaving 8 bases unmatched. There are 14 residues in the CDR3. CDR1 MNHEY and CDR2 SVGAGI come from the germline V gene. The chain's CDR3 is CASHQPGLAGTQYF. The CDR3 DNA reads TGTGCCAGCCACCAACCGGGACTAGCGGGGACCCAGTACTTC.

V and J are TRBV7-8 and TRBJ1-5, with D unresolved. Germline-derived CDR1 and CDR2 are SGHVS and FQNEAQ. V lost 2 bases to trimming and J lost 2 bases, with 13 bases between them. The CDR3 spans 16 residues. As DNA, the CDR3 is TGTGCCAGCAGCTTATATACTCTTAGTGGCAATCAGCCCCAGCATTTT. Translation: CASSLYTLSGNQPQHF.

This rearrangement joins TRBV5-4 to TRBJ2-3, with TRBD1 matching 10 bases. The CDR3 extends over 15 amino acids. Germline V gives CDR1 SGHNT, CDR2 YYREEE (reference sequence). The junction had 8 bases not matched to a gene; V was cut back by 2 bases and J by 8 bases. The CDR3 protein is CASSFDRGQMSTQYF. CDR3 DNA: TGTGCCAGCAGCTTTGACAGGGGGCAAATGAGTACGCAGTATTTT.

The chain carries TRBV11-3 and TRBJ2-1; D remains ambiguous. Trimming took off 5 bases at V and 0 bases at J, with 20 bases between the two ends. Germline-derived CDR1 and CDR2 are SGHNT and YENEEA. CDR3 length: 18 amino acids. CDR3 residues: CASSQLSWEVSSYNEQFF. Here the CDR3 DNA reads TGTGCCAGCAGCCAATTGTCTTGGGAAGTTTCCTCCTACAATGAGCAGTTCTTC. The variable domain in full, with the rest retrieved from reference TRBV11-3 and TRBJ2-1, is EAGVVQSPRYKIIEKKQPVAFWCNPISGHNTLYWYLQNLGQGPELLIRYENEEAVDDSQLPKDRFSAERLKGVDSTLKIQPAELGDSAVYLCASSQLSWEVSSYNEQFFGPGTRLTVL.

The J gene is TRBJ2-6, the V gene TRBV7-3; 7 bases fit TRBD1. Germline assignment: CDR1 SGHTA and CDR2 FQGTGA. Germline trimming cut 5 bases from V and 0 bases from J; bases unmatched to any gene: 4. The CDR3 is 16 amino acids. The CDR3 region has the DNA TGTGCCAGCAGCCTAGGGACAGCCTCTGGGGCCAACGTCCTGACTTTC. Its protein product is CASSLGTASGANVLTF.

Notes on this clone: The same CDR3 arises from other DNA sequences in this sample as well. The rearrangement joins TRBV7-2 to TRBJ2-7; unclear D gene. The CDR3 totals 14 residues. V was pared by 5 bases and J by 1 base, with 12 bases between. Germline values: CDR1 SGHTA, CDR2 FQGNSA. As DNA, the CDR3 is TGTGCCAGCAGCCCCCTGGTAGGGTCCTACGAGCAGTACTTC. Amino acids: CASSPLVGSYEQYF.

The chain couples TRBV6-1 to TRBJ2-7, with TRBD1 matching 9 bases. The CDR3 extends over 15 amino acids. The V gene end was trimmed by 2 bases and the J gene end by 4 bases; junction bases not matched to a gene: 6. Germline assignment: CDR1 MNHNS and CDR2 SASEGT. CDR3 sequence reads: CASSEPGTGMYEQYF. Written as DNA, the CDR3 is TGTGCCAGCAGTGAACCCGGGACAGGGATGTACGAGCAGTACTTC.

The V call is TRBV6-5, the J call TRBJ2-1; 7 positions match TRBD2. The CDR3 extends over 13 amino acids. V dropped 8 bases and J dropped 10; count of bases not matched to a gene: 11. Germline CDR1 is MNHEY and CDR2 is SVGAGI. The CDR3 reads CASWSAGDGEQFF. CDR3 DNA sequence: TGTGCCAGCTGGAGTGCGGGAGACGGCGAGCAGTTCTTC.

This clone occurred once. The chain joins TRBV6-1 to TRBJ2-5, with TRBD2 matching over 10 bases. This CDR3 has 14 residues. Looked up from germline, CDR1 is MNHNS and CDR2 is SASEGT. V shed 5 bases and J 5 bases; nucleotides not matched to a gene: 5. The CDR3 spells CASSRAGGPETQYF. CDR3 nucleotides: TGTGCCAGCAGTCGAGCGGGAGGGCCGGAGACCCAGTACTTC.

This chain uses TRBV7-2 with TRBJ1-2; maybe TRBD1 (5 bases). V lost 7 bases to trimming and J lost 5 bases, with 17 bases between them. Germline V CDR1 and CDR2: SGHTA, FQGNSA. The CDR3 totals 14 residues. The CDR3 sequence is CASTPTEGPYGYTF. CDR3 nucleotides: TGTGCCAGCACCCCTACCGAGGGGCCTTATGGCTACACCTTC.

A single count supports this clone. The chain employs TRBV30 and TRBJ2-5; 8 bases align to TRBD2. CDR1 and CDR2 (germline): GTSNPN, SVGIG (reference sequence). J lost 4 bases, V lost 2 bases, and 9 bases had no gene match. The CDR3 totals 15 residues. CDR3: CAWSPRSGSPETQYF. The DNA of the CDR3 is TGTGCCTGGAGTCCTAGGAGCGGGAGTCCAGAGACCCAGTACTTC. Together with reference TRBV30 and TRBJ2-5, the CDR3 gives the full variable domain: SQTIHQWPATLVQPVGSPLSLECTVEGTSNPNLYWYRQAAGRGLQLLFYSVGIGQISSEVPQNLSASRPQDRQFILSSKKLLLSDSGFYLCAWSPRSGSPETQYFGPGTRLLVL.